Shown below are 16 T cell receptor beta chains from a single sample sequenced in a study of T cells in tumors after PD-1 blockade. Repertoires were generated with immunoSEQ multiplex PCR, while TCRdb's copy carries only in-frame clones and drops some. The table has 4,000 to 5,500 clones, approximately 60% seen once. The sample consisted of tumor tissue, taken after anti-PD-1 treatment. The source of these receptors is a human donor with basal cell carcinoma.

The rearrangement uses TRBV10-3 and TRBJ2-7; 7 nucleotides agree with TRBD2. Germline V gene data show CDR1 as ENHRY and CDR2 as SYGVKD. This CDR3 contains 14 residues. J lost 2 bases, V lost 2 bases, and 3 bases had no gene match. CDR3 protein: CAISERSGAYEQYF. The CDR3 DNA reads as TGTGCCATCAGTGAGCGGAGCGGGGCCTACGAGCAGTACTTC.

This chain links TRBV19 with TRBJ2-3; perhaps TRBD2 as D (6 bases). From germline, CDR1 is LNHDA and CDR2 SQIVND (reference sequence). V lost 1 base to trimming and J lost 3 bases, with 17 bases between them. The CDR3 consists of 17 residues. The CDR3 sequence: CASSIASGRRGTDTQYF. The CDR3 DNA sequence: TGTGCCAGTAGTATAGCTTCAGGTCGGCGGGGAACAGATACGCAGTATTTT.

V is TRBV4-1 and J is TRBJ1-4; 7 positions match TRBD1. V lost 0 bases, J lost 8 bases, and 3 bases stayed unmatched. Germline V CDR1 and CDR2: MGHRA, YSYEKL. This CDR3 is built from 14 residues. CDR3 bases: TGCGCCAGCAGCCAAGATACAGGGGACGAAAAACTGTTTTTT. It specifies CASSQDTGDEKLFF.

The gene calls are TRBV5-1 and TRBJ2-6; D gene ambiguous. The germline V and J ends were trimmed by 2 bases and 2 bases, with 14 bases remaining between them. The CDR3 loop spans 17 amino acids. Germline V gene data show CDR1 as SGHRS and CDR2 as YFSETQ. CDR3 nucleotide sequence: TGCGCCAGCAGCTTCAACCCCCGGAAGGCTGGGGCCAACGTCCTGACTTTC. Translating gives CASSFNPRKAGANVLTF. Looking up the rest from reference TRBV5-1 and TRBJ2-6 gives the full variable domain: KAGVTQTPRYLIKTRGQQVTLSCSPISGHRSVSWYQQTPGQGLQFLFEYFSETQRNKGNFPGRFSGRQFSNSRSEMNVSTLELGDSALYLCASSFNPRKAGANVLTFGAGSRLTVL.

This chain connects TRBV3-1 (or the pseudogene TRBV3-2) to TRBJ2-7, with D unresolved. Per germline, CDR1 LGHDT and CDR2 YNNKEL (reference sequence). The CDR3 runs 15 residues. V lost 1 base, J lost 2 bases, and 12 bases lay in between. CDR3 sequence reads: CASSQVGRLAYEQYF. For the CDR3, the DNA is TGTGCCAGCAGCCAAGTAGGGCGGTTAGCCTACGAGCAGTACTTC.

The chain has TRBV27 and TRBJ2-3; the match to TRBD2 covers 7 bases. With 6 bases clipped from V and 4 bases from J, the junction kept 16 bases outside the gene matches. From germline, CDR1 is MNHEY and CDR2 SMNVEV (reference sequence). The CDR3 consists of 17 residues. The CDR3 sequence: CASRVLRENLIADTQYF. CDR3 coding DNA: TGTGCCAGCAGAGTCTTGCGGGAGAACCTCATAGCAGATACGCAGTATTTT.

J is TRBJ1-2 and V is TRBV5-1; no firm D call. Between the trimmed V and J ends, which lost 3 bases and 5 bases, there was a span of 11 bases. CDR3 length: 13 amino acids. CDR1 SGHRS and CDR2 YFSETQ come from the germline V gene. CDR3 sequence: CASSSTLSYGYTF. CDR3 coding DNA: TGCGCCAGCAGCTCGACACTTTCGTATGGCTACACCTTC. Complete variable domain (other parts from reference TRBV5-1 and TRBJ1-2): KAGVTQTPRYLIKTRGQQVTLSCSPISGHRSVSWYQQTPGQGLQFLFEYFSETQRNKGNFPGRFSGRQFSNSRSEMNVSTLELGDSALYLCASSSTLSYGYTFGSGTRLTVV.

By share of the sample, this clone is large. The rearrangement joins TRBV19 to TRBJ1-5; D is uncertain. Germline V lookup: CDR1 LNHDA, CDR2 SQIVND (reference sequence). V was trimmed by 3 bases and J by 7 bases, leaving 10 bases between them. This CDR3 comprises 13 residues. The CDR3 region has the DNA TGTGCCAGTAGTATGGGGTGGGGACAGCCCCAGCATTTT. Translating it yields CASSMGWGQPQHF.

This clone was counted a few times. The chain uses TRBV2 and TRBJ2-7, with no clear D. The CDR3 has 11 residues. V was cut by 4 bases and J by 4 bases, with 5 bases left in between. Germline V CDR1 and CDR2: SNHLY, FYNNEI. This CDR3 is CASSVGYEQYF. CDR3 nucleotides: TGTGCCAGCAGTGTGGGTTACGAGCAGTACTTC.

The chain uses TRBV4-2 and TRBJ2-2, with 12 bases aligning to TRBD2. In germline, CDR1 is LGHNA, CDR2 YNFKEQ. This CDR3 spans 20 amino acids. The ends lost 0 bases at V and 5 bases at J; junction bases unmatched: 13. CDR3 loop: CASSQDRGNLAGGGTGELFF. Written as DNA, the CDR3 is TGTGCCAGCAGCCAAGATAGGGGAAACCTAGCGGGAGGGGGGACCGGGGAGCTGTTTTTT.

This chain links TRBV4-2 with TRBJ2-1; tentatively, D is TRBD1 (5 bases). The CDR3 consists of 13 residues. Between the trimmed V and J ends, which lost 0 bases and 10 bases, there was a span of 10 bases. CDR1 LGHNA and CDR2 YNFKEQ come from the germline V gene. The CDR3 loop is CASSQDVWGEQFF. CDR3 sequence (DNA): TGTGCCAGCAGCCAAGATGTTTGGGGCGAGCAGTTCTTC.

On this clone itself: Only one base separates this from a far larger clonotype, so it likely reflects a read error. At the DNA level, this CDR3 is encoded by other sequences in the same sample as well. This chain links TRBV6-5 with TRBJ2-7, with no clear D. Germline V gives CDR1 MNHEY, CDR2 SVGAGI. This CDR3 contains 15 residues. V lost 0 bases and J 7 bases, leaving 16 bases between the germline ends. The CDR3 spells CASSYSFSTPVEQYF. The CDR3 nucleotides are TGTGCCAGCAGTTACTCGTTTTCAACCCCGGTTGAGCAGTACTTC.

The chain links TRBV9 to TRBJ2-1; 10 nucleotides line up with TRBD2. This CDR3 is 19 amino acids long. Unmatched junction bases numbered 12, after V lost 3 bases and J lost 0 bases. Looked up from germline, CDR1 is SGDLS and CDR2 is YYNGEE. The CDR3: CASSEDSGGLQFSYNEQFF. The CDR3 DNA is TGTGCCAGCAGCGAGGATAGCGGGGGGCTCCAATTCTCCTACAATGAGCAGTTCTTC.

The DNA for the CDR3 is TGTGCCAGCAGCCAAAGTCGGGGGTCTTCCTACAATGAGCAGTTCTTC. It yields the protein CASSQSRGSSYNEQFF. The chain couples TRBV3-1 (or the pseudogene TRBV3-2) to TRBJ2-1; D is possibly TRBD2 (6 bases). The CDR3 consists of 16 residues. From germline, CDR1 is LGHDT and CDR2 YNNKEL (reference sequence). With 2 bases removed from V and 1 base from J, the gap between germline ends came to 12 bases.

V is TRBV7-9 and J is TRBJ2-6, with D possibly matching TRBD2 (5 bases). CDR3 length: 16 residues. V was cut by 6 bases and J by 0 bases, with 12 bases left in between. Germline lookup yields CDR1 SEHNR and CDR2 FQNEAQ (reference sequence). In nucleotides, the CDR3 is TGTGCCAGCAGTACAAGAGGGAGCTCTGGGGCCAACGTCCTGACTTTC. Translation: CASSTRGSSGANVLTF.

The chain uses TRBV10-3 and TRBJ2-2, with TRBD2 matching over 9 bases. Germline V lookup: CDR1 ENHRY, CDR2 SYGVKD. This CDR3 is built from 16 residues. CDR3 nucleotide sequence: TGTGCTAGTAGCGGGAGCAGCGGGCCGAACACCGGGGAGCTGTTTTTT. Its translation is CASSGSSGPNTGELFF.